The rows below give T cell receptor beta chains drawn from one sample of a study of blood T cell repertoires in COVID-19. The repertoire was sequenced with immunoSEQ multiplex PCR; TCRdb's copy has only in-frame clones and lacks some. This table has 540,000 or so clones, roughly 89% appearing once. Sequencing used peripheral blood. The receptor set was obtained from a woman in her 50s with COVID-19, enrolled during active disease. Both conserved end residues are part of each CDR3. A D gene is named only where the DNA matches it firmly. The listing skips clone size in some rows; elsewhere it reads once, few, many or a size class.

TRBJ2-7 | TRBV5-1 | NA | 13 | NA | CASSLRGTYEQYF | TGCGCCAGCAGCTTGCGCGGAACCTACGAGCAGTACTTC
TRBJ2-5 | TRBV19 | NA | 16 | TRBD2 | CASSIETSGSVETQYF | TGTGCCAGTAGTATCGAGACTAGCGGGAGTGTGGAGACCCAGTACTTC
TRBJ1-5 | TRBV23-1 | NA | 17 | TRBD1 | CASSQSVPGTGGRPQHF | TGCGCCAGCAGTCAATCAGTCCCCGGGACAGGGGGGCGGCCCCAGCATTTT
TRBJ2-7 | TRBV2 | NA | 14 | TRBD1 | CASSLDRASYEQYF | TGTGCCAGCAGTCTGGACAGGGCCTCCTACGAGCAGTACTTC
TRBJ1-2 | TRBV5-1 | NA | 15 | TRBD1 | CASSLDPGQVYGYTF | TGCGCCAGCAGCTTGGATCCGGGACAGGTCTATGGCTACACCTTC
TRBJ2-1 | TRBV27 | few | 13 | NA | CASSFTHYNEQFF | TGTGCCAGCAGTTTTACACACTACAATGAGCAGTTCTTC
TRBJ1-2 | TRBV19 | NA | 13 | NA | CASSIAGEGGYTF | TGTGCCAGTAGTATAGCAGGGGAAGGAGGCTACACCTTC
TRBJ1-3 | TRBV4-1 | NA | 16 | TRBD1 | CASSPRDRAYGNTIYF | TGCGCCAGCAGCCCCAGAGACAGGGCATACGGAAACACCATATATTTT
TRBJ2-3 | TRBV5-4 | NA | 15 | NA | CASSLGAQGRDTQYF | TGTGCCAGCAGCTTGGGAGCCCAGGGCCGAGATACGCAGTATTTT
TRBJ2-7 | TRBV6-5 | NA | 15 | NA | CASTPRLVGSHEQYF | TGTGCCAGCACCCCTCGACTAGTGGGTTCCCACGAGCAGTACTTC
TRBJ1-3 | TRBV2 | NA | 13 | NA | CASSYKRGNTIYF | TGTGCCAGCAGCTACAAGCGTGGAAACACCATATATTTT